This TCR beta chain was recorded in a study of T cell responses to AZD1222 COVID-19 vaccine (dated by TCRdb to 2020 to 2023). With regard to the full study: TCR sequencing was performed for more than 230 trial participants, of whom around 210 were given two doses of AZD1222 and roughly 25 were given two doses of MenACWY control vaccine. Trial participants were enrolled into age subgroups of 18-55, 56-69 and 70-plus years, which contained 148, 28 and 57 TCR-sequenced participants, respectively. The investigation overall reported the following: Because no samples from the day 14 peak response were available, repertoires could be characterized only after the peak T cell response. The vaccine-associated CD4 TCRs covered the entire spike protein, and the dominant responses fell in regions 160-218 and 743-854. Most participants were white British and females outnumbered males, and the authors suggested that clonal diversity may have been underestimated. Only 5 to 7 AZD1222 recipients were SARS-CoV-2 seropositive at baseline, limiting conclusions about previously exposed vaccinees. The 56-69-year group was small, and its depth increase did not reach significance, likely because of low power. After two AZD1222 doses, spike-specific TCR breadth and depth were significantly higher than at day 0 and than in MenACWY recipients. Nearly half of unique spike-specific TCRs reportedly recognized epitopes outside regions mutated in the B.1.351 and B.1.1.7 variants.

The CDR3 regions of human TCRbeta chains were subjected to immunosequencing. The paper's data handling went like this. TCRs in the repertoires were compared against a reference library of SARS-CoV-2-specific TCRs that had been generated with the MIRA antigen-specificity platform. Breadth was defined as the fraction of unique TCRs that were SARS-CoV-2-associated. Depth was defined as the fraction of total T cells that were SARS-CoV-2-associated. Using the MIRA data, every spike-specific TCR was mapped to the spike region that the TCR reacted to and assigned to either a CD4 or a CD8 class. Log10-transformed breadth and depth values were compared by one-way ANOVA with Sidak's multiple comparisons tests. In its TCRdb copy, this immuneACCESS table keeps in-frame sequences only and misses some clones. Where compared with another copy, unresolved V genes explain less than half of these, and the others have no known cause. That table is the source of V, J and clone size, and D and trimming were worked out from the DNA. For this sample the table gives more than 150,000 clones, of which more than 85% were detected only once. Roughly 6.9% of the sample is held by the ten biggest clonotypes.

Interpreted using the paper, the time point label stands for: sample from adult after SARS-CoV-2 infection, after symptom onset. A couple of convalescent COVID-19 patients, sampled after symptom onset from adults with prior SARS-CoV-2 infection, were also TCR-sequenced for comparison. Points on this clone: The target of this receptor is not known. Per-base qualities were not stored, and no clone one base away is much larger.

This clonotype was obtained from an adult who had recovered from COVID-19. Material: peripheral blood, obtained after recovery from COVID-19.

The sequence in DNA is TGTGCCAGCCCGGGACACCTCTCCTATAATTCACCCCTCCACTTT. Translation gives CASPGHLSYNSPLHF. The chain was built from TRBV12-1 and TRBJ1-6; the DNA was not compared with TRBD1, the D call given in the table. TRBV12-1 corresponds to a pseudogene. The CDR3, from cysteine to phenylalanine, totals 15 residues. The read is trimmed to its CDR3 DNA, 45 bases read in frame from base 1.